This TCR beta chain was sequenced during a study of a mutant IDH1 vaccine in newly diagnosed glioma. Specified time point: baseline, week 1 (first vaccination visit). Sample treatment: pre-vaccination baseline after standard-of-care therapy. The repertoire was sequenced with immunoSEQ multiplex PCR; TCRdb's copy has only in-frame clones and lacks some. The sample carries tens of thousands of clones, under 90% recorded once. The receptor's source is a woman between 45 and 65 years old with glioma. The source material was PBMCs, sampled from a glioma patient treated with radiotherapy, temozolomide or both.

The CDR3 reads CASSPSGGPGTEAFF. In nucleotides, the CDR3 is TGTGCCAGCAGCCCAAGCGGGGGGCCGGGCACTGAAGCTTTCTTT. The chain joins TRBV9 to TRBJ1-1; D is possibly TRBD1 (6 bases). The CDR3 length is 15 residues. From germline, CDR1 is SGDLS and CDR2 YYNGEE. Trimming removed 4 bases from V and 4 bases from J, with 17 bases in between. Looking up the rest from reference TRBV9 and TRBJ1-1 gives the full variable domain: DSGVTQTPKHLITATGQRVTLRCSPRSGDLSVYWYQQSLDQGLQFLIQYYNGEERAKGNILERFSAQQFPDLHSELNLSSLELGDSALYFCASSPSGGPGTEAFFGQGTRLTVV.